The rows below give T cell receptor beta chains drawn from one sample of a study of blood T cell repertoires in COVID-19. Some clones are missing from TCRdb's copy, which holds only in-frame ones; the method was immunoSEQ multiplex PCR. Of roughly 240,000 clones listed, approximately 88% are singletons. The sample consisted of PBMCs or T cells enriched from blood (not recorded which). The receptors were sampled from a young woman with acute COVID-19. The CDR3 runs from the conserved cysteine through the conserved F or W. A D gene is named only where the DNA matches it firmly. Only part of the rows carry a size: once, few, many, or a class if the clone is expanded.

D: NA; J: TRBJ1-2; size: NA; V: TRBV30; length: 12; CDR3: CAWRPTGRGYTF; DNA: TGTGCCTGGAGGCCCACAGGGCGAGGCTACACCTTC
D: NA; J: TRBJ1-1; size: NA; V: TRBV2; length: 13; CDR3: CASSEGTRTEAFF; DNA: TGTGCCAGCAGTGAAGGTACGAGGACAGAAGCTTTCTTT
D: NA; J: TRBJ1-2; size: NA; V: TRBV12-5; length: 17; CDR3: CASGFPYRTANLYGYTF; DNA: TGTGCTAGTGGTTTCCCTTACAGAACAGCAAACCTCTATGGCTACACCTTC
D: TRBD1; J: TRBJ2-4; size: medium-sized; V: TRBV10-1; length: 12; CDR3: CASGDRPSIQYF; DNA: TGCGCCAGTGGGGACAGGCCATCAATTCAGTACTTC
D: TRBD1; J: TRBJ2-5; size: NA; V: TRBV7-9; length: 14; CDR3: CASSRTGTEETQYF; DNA: TGTGCCAGCAGCCGGACCGGGACAGAGGAGACCCAGTACTTC
D: NA; J: TRBJ1-1; size: NA; V: TRBV29-1; length: 12; CDR3: CSIRGMNTEAFF; DNA: TGCAGCATTCGAGGGATGAACACTGAAGCTTTCTTT
D: NA; J: TRBJ1-2; size: NA; V: TRBV13; length: 13; CDR3: CASSQDRDYGYTF; DNA: TGTGCCAGCAGCCAAGACAGAGATTATGGCTACACCTTC
D: TRBD2; J: TRBJ2-1; size: NA; V: TRBV4-1; length: 17; CDR3: CASSQVTGTSGGAEQFF; DNA: TGCGCCAGCAGCCAAGTAACGGGGACTAGCGGGGGGGCCGAGCAGTTCTTC
D: NA; J: TRBJ1-2; size: NA; V: TRBV6-5; length: 13; CDR3: CASRSGGGYGYTF; DNA: TGTGCCAGCAGGTCAGGAGGCGGCTATGGCTACACCTTC
D: TRBD1; J: TRBJ1-5; size: NA; V: TRBV6-2/TRBV6-3; length: 14; CDR3: CASSRQGLAMPQHF; DNA: TGTGCCAGCAGTCGACAGGGGCTCGCGATGCCCCAGCATTTT
D: TRBD2; J: TRBJ2-5; size: NA; V: TRBV9; length: 16; CDR3: CASSSGLAGGQETQYF; DNA: TGTGCCAGCAGCTCGGGACTAGCGGGGGGACAAGAGACCCAGTACTTC